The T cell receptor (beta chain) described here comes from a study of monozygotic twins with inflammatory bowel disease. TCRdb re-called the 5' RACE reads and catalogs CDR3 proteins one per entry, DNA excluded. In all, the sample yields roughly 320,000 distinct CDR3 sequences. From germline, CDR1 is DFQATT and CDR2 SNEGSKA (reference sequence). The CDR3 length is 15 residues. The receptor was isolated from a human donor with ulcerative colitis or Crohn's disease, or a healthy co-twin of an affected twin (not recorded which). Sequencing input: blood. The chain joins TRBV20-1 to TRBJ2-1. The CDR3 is CSARVATSSYNEQFF.